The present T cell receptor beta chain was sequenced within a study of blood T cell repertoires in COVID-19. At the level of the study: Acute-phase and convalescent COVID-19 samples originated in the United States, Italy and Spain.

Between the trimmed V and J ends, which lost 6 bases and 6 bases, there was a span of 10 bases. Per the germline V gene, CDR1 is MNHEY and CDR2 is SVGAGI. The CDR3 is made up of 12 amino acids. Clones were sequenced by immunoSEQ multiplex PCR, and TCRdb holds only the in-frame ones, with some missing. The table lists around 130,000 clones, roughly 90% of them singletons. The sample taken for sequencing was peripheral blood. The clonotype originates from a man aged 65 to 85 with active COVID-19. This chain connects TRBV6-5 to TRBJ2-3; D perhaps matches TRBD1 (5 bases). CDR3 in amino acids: CASRRKGDTQYF. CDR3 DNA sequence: TGTGCCAGCAGGCGGAAGGGGGATACGCAGTATTTT.